This T cell receptor beta chain was recorded in a study of shared clonotypes between healthy human individuals. Positive CCR7 selection of CD45RO-negative cells yielded the naive CD8 cells, and terminally differentiated effector memory CD45RA+ cells were excluded. Measured with immunoSEQ multiplex PCR; TCRdb has only the in-frame clones, and not every one. The sample consists of 2 million to 2.5 million clones, roughly 91% of them appearing once. V was cut by 8 bases and J by 7 bases, with 9 bases left in between. Germline CDR1 MNHEY, CDR2 SMNVEV (reference sequence). The CDR3 length is 11 residues. This clonotype was sampled from a man younger than 30 in good health. Some clones in this sample may be carry-over from other donors' samples. The chain uses TRBV27 and TRBJ2-1, with D unresolved. Sample: naive CD8+ T cells from PBMCs. CDR3 in amino acids: CASGDWNEQFF. CDR3 bases: TGTGCCAGCGGAGACTGGAATGAGCAGTTCTTC.